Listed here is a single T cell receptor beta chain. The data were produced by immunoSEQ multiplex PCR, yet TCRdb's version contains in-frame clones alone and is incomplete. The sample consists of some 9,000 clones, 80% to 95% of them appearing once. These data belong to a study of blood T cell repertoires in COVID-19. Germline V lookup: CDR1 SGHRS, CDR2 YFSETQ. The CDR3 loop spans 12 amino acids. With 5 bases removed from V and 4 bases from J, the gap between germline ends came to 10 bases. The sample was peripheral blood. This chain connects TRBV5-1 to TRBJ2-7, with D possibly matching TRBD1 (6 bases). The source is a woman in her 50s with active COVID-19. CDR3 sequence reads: CASSNTGYEQYF. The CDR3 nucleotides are TGCGCCAGCAGTAACACAGGGTACGAGCAGTACTTC.